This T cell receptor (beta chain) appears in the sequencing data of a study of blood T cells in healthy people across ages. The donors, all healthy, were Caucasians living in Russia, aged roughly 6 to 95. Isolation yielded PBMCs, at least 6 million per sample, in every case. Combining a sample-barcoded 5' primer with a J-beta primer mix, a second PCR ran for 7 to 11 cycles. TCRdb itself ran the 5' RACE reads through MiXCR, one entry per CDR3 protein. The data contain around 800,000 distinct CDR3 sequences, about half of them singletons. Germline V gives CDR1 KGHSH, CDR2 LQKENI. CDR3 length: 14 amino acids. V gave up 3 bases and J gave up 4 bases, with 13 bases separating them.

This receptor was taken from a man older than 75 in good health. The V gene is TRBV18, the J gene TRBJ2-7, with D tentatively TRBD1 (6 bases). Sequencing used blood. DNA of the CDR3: TGTGCCAGCTCACCGAAACAGGGTGAATACGAGCAGTACTTC. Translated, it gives CASSPKQGEYEQYF. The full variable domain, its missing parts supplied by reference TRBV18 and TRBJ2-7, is NAGVMQNPRHLVRRRGQEARLRCSPMKGHSHVYWYRQLPEEGLKFMVYLQKENIIDESGMPKERFSAEFPKEGPSILRIQQVVRGDSAAYFCASSPKQGEYEQYFGPGTRLTVT.